What follows is one T cell receptor beta chain and its context. The antigen remains unidentified. Germline assignment: CDR1 SGHTA and CDR2 FQGNSA. The CDR3 is made up of 14 amino acids. Trimming took 5 bases from V and 1 from J, leaving 12 bases between them. This entry comes from a study of radiotherapy plus CTLA-4 blockade in lung cancer. The study's findings and limits: Among blood TCR repertoires after radiotherapy plus ipilimumab, tumor-derived clones expanded.

Data came from immunoSEQ multiplex PCR; TCRdb stores just in-frame clones and leaves some out. Of 39,000 or so clones listed, over 65% are singletons. Focal radiation with ipilimumab CTLA-4 blockade was given to patients with chemo-refractory metastatic non-small-cell lung cancer. The clonotype was recovered from a human donor with non-small cell lung cancer who had stable disease on radiotherapy plus ipilimumab. The genes are TRBV7-2 and TRBJ2-7; tentatively, D is TRBD1 (6 bases). The sequencing used peripheral blood, collected from a patient treated with radiotherapy plus ipilimumab. CDR3 sequence (DNA): TGTGCCAGCAGCCGTGACAGGACGTCCTACGAGCAGTACTTC. Translated, it gives CASSRDRTSYEQYF.